This TCR beta chain was sequenced in a study of blood T cell repertoires in COVID-19. Study overall: Samples came from the United States, Italy and Spain, spanning acute and convalescent COVID-19. In each case, the material was cDNA or gDNA derived from T cells, B-cell-depleted T cells, or PBMCs.

Authors' data handling: Reference gene primer amplification yielded estimated nucleated cell counts. The method was immunoSEQ multiplex PCR; TCRdb's version includes in-frame clones alone and lacks a portion of them. V, J and clone size reflect that table, while D and trimming were determined from the DNA. Altogether roughly 250,000 clones are present, over 80% being singletons, with the ten largest covering more than 6%. Losses at the gene ends were 4 bases for V and 8 bases for J; bases not matched to a gene: 15. Germline loops: CDR1 LGHDT, CDR2 YNNKEL (reference sequence). The CDR3 is 17 residues long.

The sequenced material came from peripheral blood. The origin of this receptor is a woman aged 60 to 75 with active or convalescent COVID-19. The V gene is TRBV3-1 (or the pseudogene TRBV3-2), the J gene TRBJ1-4, with 8 bases that match TRBD1. The CDR3 nucleotides are TGTGCCAGCAGCCCACGGACAGGGATCGGGGCGTACGAAAAACTGTTTTTT. It yields the protein CASSPRTGIGAYEKLFF.